This T cell receptor (beta chain) is drawn from a study of blood T cells in healthy people across ages. Study-wide points: Getting older went along with TCR beta diversity per million T cells dropping roughly linearly. More naive CD4+ cells and higher diversity marked long-lived donors relative to aged donors.

About this clonotype: What it recognizes is unknown.

The germline gives CDR1 DFQATT, CDR2 SNEGSKA (reference sequence). Trimming cost V 1 base and J 6 bases, with 15 bases left between them. CDR3 length: 15 residues. Caucasian, healthy and from Russia, the donors were aged between roughly 6 and 100. Isolated PBMCs totaled at least 7 million in each sample. A second PCR of 7 to 11 cycles used a sample-barcoded 5' primer and a J-beta primer mix. TCRdb re-derived calls from the 5' RACE reads in MiXCR, one entry per CDR3 protein. The data contain about 580,000 distinct CDR3 sequences, more than 45% of them singletons. This sequence was found in an elderly man in good health. The sequenced sample was blood. This chain joins TRBV20-1 and TRBJ2-2, with D tentatively TRBD1 (6 bases). The CDR3 region is CSARVAGTLAGELFF. The CDR3 DNA sequence: TGCAGTGCTAGAGTGGCCGGGACATTGGCCGGGGAGCTGTTTTTT.